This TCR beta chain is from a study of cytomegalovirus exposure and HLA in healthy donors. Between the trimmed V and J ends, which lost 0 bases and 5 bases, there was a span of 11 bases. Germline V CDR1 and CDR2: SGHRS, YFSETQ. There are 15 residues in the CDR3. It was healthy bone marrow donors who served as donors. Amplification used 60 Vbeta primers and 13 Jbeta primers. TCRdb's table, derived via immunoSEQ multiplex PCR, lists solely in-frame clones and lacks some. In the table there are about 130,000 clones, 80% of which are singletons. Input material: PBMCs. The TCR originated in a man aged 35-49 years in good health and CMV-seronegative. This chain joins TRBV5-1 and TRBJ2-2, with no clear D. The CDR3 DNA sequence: TGCGCCAGCAGCTTGGTGGATACAGCAACCGGGGAGCTGTTTTTT. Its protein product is CASSLVDTATGELFF.